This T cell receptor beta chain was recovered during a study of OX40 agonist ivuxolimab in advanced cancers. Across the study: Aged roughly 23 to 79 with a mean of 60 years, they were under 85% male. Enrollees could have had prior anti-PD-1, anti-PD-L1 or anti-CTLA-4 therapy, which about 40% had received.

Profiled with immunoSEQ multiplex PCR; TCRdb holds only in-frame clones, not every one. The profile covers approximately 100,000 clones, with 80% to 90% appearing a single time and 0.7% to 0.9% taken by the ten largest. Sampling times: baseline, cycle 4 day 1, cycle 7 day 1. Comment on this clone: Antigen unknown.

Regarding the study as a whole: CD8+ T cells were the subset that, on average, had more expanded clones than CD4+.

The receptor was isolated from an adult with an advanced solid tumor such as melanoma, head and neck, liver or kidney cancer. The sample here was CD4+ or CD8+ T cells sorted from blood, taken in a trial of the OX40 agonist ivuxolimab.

CDR3 DNA: TGTGCCAGCCGTCCTGGGGGGAACACTGAAGCTTTCTTT. This sequence encodes CASRPGGNTEAFF. V and J are TRBV28 and TRBJ1-1, with D possibly matching TRBD1 (5 bases). This CDR3 has 13 residues. The germline CDR1 and CDR2 sequences are MDHEN and SYDVKM. V was cut by 8 bases and J by 1 base, with 11 bases left in between.